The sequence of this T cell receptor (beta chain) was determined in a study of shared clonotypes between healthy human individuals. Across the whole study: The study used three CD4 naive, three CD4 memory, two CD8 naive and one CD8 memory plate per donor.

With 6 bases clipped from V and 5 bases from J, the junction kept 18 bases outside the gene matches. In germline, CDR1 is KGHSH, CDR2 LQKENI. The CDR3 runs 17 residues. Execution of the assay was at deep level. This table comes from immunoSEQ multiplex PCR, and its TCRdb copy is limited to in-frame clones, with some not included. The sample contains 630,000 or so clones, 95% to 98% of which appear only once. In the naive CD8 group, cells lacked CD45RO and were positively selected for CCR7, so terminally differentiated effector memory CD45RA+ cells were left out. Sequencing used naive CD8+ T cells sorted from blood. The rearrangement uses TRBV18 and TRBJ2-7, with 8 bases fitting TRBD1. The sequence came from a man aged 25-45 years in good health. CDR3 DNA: TGTGCCAGCTCCCCGACCTTGGGGACAGGTCGCAGGGACGAGCAGTACTTC. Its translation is CASSPTLGTGRRDEQYF.